Presented here are 15 T cell receptor beta chains from one specimen sequenced in a study of OX40 agonist ivuxolimab in advanced cancers. The assay was immunoSEQ multiplex PCR, and TCRdb's table has in-frame clones only and misses some. There are tens of thousands of clones in the sample; about three quarters occur only once, and approximately 9.8% lies in the top ten. The starting material was CD4+ or CD8+ T cells sorted from blood, obtained in a trial of the OX40 agonist ivuxolimab. Receptor source: an adult with an advanced solid tumor such as melanoma, head and neck, liver or kidney cancer.

CDR3: CASSLRQNYGYTF. The CDR3 DNA sequence: TGTGCCAGCAGCTTACGACAGAACTATGGCTACACCTTC. V usage is TRBV11-1 and J usage is TRBJ1-2; tentatively, D is TRBD1 (5 bases). Germline V gene lookup returns CDR1 SGHAT and CDR2 FQDESV (reference sequence). The CDR3 extends over 13 amino acids. V dropped 2 bases and J dropped 2 bases, with 6 bases sitting between them.

The V gene is TRBV7-8, the J gene TRBJ2-3; D remains unclear. The CDR3 runs 13 residues. Germline V gene data show CDR1 as SGHVS and CDR2 as FQNEAQ. The V end lost 6 bases, the J end lost 3 bases, and 10 bases lay between the germline ends. The CDR3 protein is CASRPRLTDTQYF. CDR3 sequence (DNA): TGTGCCAGCAGGCCTAGACTGACAGATACGCAGTATTTT.

The chain couples TRBV13 to TRBJ1-6; possible D gene TRBD1, 6 bases. The germline gives CDR1 PRHDT, CDR2 FYEKMQ (reference sequence). Trimming removed 6 bases at V and 7 bases at J, with 37 bases between. The CDR3 consists of 22 residues. The CDR3 nucleotides read TGTGCCAGCAGTTTTCCCAATCATCCTACCGGGGAAACCAGGGGAGTAAATTCACCCCTCCACTTT. Its translation is CASSFPNHPTGETRGVNSPLHF.

This clone was counted between two and nine times. The gene calls are TRBV28 and TRBJ2-4; D is possibly TRBD1 or TRBD2 (7 bases each). CDR3 length: 18 residues. Germline CDR1 reads MDHEN; CDR2 reads SYDVKM. Trimming stripped 5 bases from V and 1 base from J, with 21 bases between. The CDR3: CASSPTTGRGMAKNIQYF. The CDR3 DNA reads as TGTGCCAGCAGTCCTACGACAGGGAGGGGGATGGCCAAAAACATTCAGTACTTC.

The chain joins TRBV18 to TRBJ2-1; D is possibly TRBD2 (7 bases). V lost 0 bases and J 2 bases, leaving 14 bases between the germline ends. There are 17 residues in the CDR3. Germline CDR1 KGHSH, CDR2 LQKENI. The CDR3 sequence is CASSPPQGRGTYNEQFF. The DNA of the CDR3 is TGTGCCAGCTCACCACCCCAGGGGCGGGGGACCTACAATGAGCAGTTCTTC.

The chain uses TRBV4-2 and TRBJ1-4; 12 positions agree with TRBD1. J gave up 5 bases and V 3 bases, and 4 bases lay outside the gene matches. From germline, CDR1 is LGHNA and CDR2 YNFKEQ. The CDR3 has 16 residues. The CDR3 DNA is TGTGCCAGCAGCCAGACTGGGACAGGGGGCAATGAAAAACTGTTTTTT. Amino acids: CASSQTGTGGNEKLFF.

As for this clone: No conserved phenylalanine or tryptophan ends this CDR3, so it is likely a read error. The genes are TRBV5-1 and TRBJ1-2; no clear D. This CDR3 contains 16 residues. CDR1 and CDR2 from the germline V gene are SGHRS and YFSETQ. The V end lost 0 bases, the J end lost 0 bases, and 12 bases lay between the germline ends. CDR3 in DNA: TGCGCCAGCAGCTTGGCCGGGCGGGTTACTAACTATGGCTACACCCTC. Its protein is CASSLAGRVTNYGYTL.

The chain combines TRBV19 with TRBJ2-3; possible D gene TRBD1, 5 bases. In germline, CDR1 is LNHDA, CDR2 SQIVND (reference sequence). V was cut by 3 bases and J by 1 base, with 11 bases left in between. This CDR3 has 15 amino acids. For the CDR3, the DNA is TGTGCCAGTAGTATCGCAGGGTACGGCACAGATACGCAGTATTTT. It yields the protein CASSIAGYGTDTQYF.

This sequence joins TRBV28 and TRBJ1-2; 11 bases are shared with TRBD1. This CDR3 has 16 amino acids. The V gene's germline CDR1 is MDHEN and CDR2 SYDVKM. Trimming at V came to 3 bases and at J to 5 bases, leaving 8 bases not matched to a gene. This CDR3 is CASSFYRTGGGYGYTF. The CDR3 nucleotides read TGTGCCAGCAGTTTCTACCGGACAGGGGGCGGGTATGGCTACACCTTC.

The chain combines TRBV5-6 with TRBJ2-3; tentatively, D is TRBD2 (5 bases). Between the trimmed V and J ends, which lost 4 bases and 0 bases, there was a span of 12 bases. The CDR3 runs to 15 residues. Per the germline V gene, CDR1 is SGHDT and CDR2 is YYEEEE. The CDR3 loop is CASSPIRGSTDTQYF. The CDR3 DNA follows: TGTGCCAGCAGCCCTATACGGGGTAGCACAGATACGCAGTATTTT. The complete variable domain, with remaining parts taken from reference TRBV5-6 and TRBJ2-3, reads DAGVTQSPTHLIKTRGQQVTLRCSPKSGHDTVSWYQQALGQGPQFIFQYYEEEERQRGNFPDRFSGHQFPNYSSELNVNALLLGDSALYLCASSPIRGSTDTQYFGPGTRLTVL.

The gene calls are TRBV6-1 and TRBJ2-7; TRBD2 is a possible D gene (7 bases). Looked up from germline, CDR1 is MNHNS and CDR2 is SASEGT. The CDR3 totals 15 residues. Trimming stripped 0 bases from V and 2 bases from J, with 11 bases between. CDR3 region: CASSEAPGGPYEQYF. The CDR3 bases are TGTGCCAGCAGTGAAGCGCCCGGGGGGCCCTACGAGCAGTACTTC.

The chain employs TRBV6-1 and TRBJ1-1; no definite D call. CDR1 and CDR2 (germline): MNHNS, SASEGT. Trimming stripped 2 bases from V and 4 bases from J, with 5 bases between. The CDR3 spans 12 residues. CDR3 DNA sequence: TGTGCCAGCAGTGAATGGGGCACTGAAGCTTTCTTT. It is translated as CASSEWGTEAFF.

The J gene is TRBJ2-2, the V gene TRBV6-5; D uncertain. Between the trimmed V and J ends, which lost 7 bases and 6 bases, there was a span of 0 bases. This CDR3 has 9 amino acids. Germline-derived CDR1 and CDR2 are MNHEY and SVGAGI. The CDR3 sequence is CASTGELFF. Here the CDR3 DNA reads TGTGCCAGCACCGGGGAGCTGTTTTTT.

V gene TRBV7-2 combines with J gene TRBJ2-2, with D perhaps TRBD2 (5 bases). The germline V gene encodes CDR1 SGHTA and CDR2 FQGNSA. CDR3 length: 15 residues. Trimming took off 1 base at V and 3 bases at J, with 9 bases between the two ends. The CDR3 is CASSLGGAHTGELFF. Written as DNA, the CDR3 is TGTGCCAGCAGCTTAGGGGGAGCGCACACCGGGGAGCTGTTTTTT. Full variable domain (rest looked up from reference TRBV7-2 and TRBJ2-2): GAGVSQSPSNKVTEKGKDVELRCDPISGHTALYWYRQSLGQGLEFLIYFQGNSAPDKSGLPSDRFSAERTGGSVSTLTIQRTQQEDSAVYLCASSLGGAHTGELFFGEGSRLTVL.

This clone was seen more than once but under ten times. The chain recombines TRBV7-8 with TRBJ1-3; TRBD1 aligns across 7 bases. The length of the CDR3 is 14 residues. After removal of 5 bases from V and 3 bases from J, the junction contained 4 bases not matched to a gene. CDR1 and CDR2 from the germline V gene are SGHVS and FQNEAQ. The CDR3 reads CASSHRGYGNTIYF. The CDR3 DNA is TGTGCCAGCAGCCACAGGGGCTATGGAAACACCATATATTTT.